Detailed here is one T cell receptor beta chain. The sort gate was single viable CD3+CD4+CD8-CD45RO+ cells for memory CD4+ T cells. TCRdb's table, derived via immunoSEQ multiplex PCR, lists solely in-frame clones and lacks some. Found here are tens of thousands of clones, roughly 77% of them singletons; the top ten hold approximately 0.77%. This entry comes from a study of memory CD4+ T cells and cytomegalovirus serostatus. CDR1 and CDR2 (germline): SNHLY, FYNNEI. With 4 bases clipped from V and 3 bases from J, the junction kept 2 bases outside the gene matches. There are 13 residues in the CDR3. The sequence was collected from an adult in good health and CMV-seronegative. The chain joins TRBV2 to TRBJ1-2, with 7 bases that match TRBD1. The sample was memory CD4+ T cells from blood. CDR3: CASSVDRDYGYTF. The CDR3 region has the DNA TGTGCCAGCAGTGTAGACAGGGACTATGGCTACACCTTC.